Below are 20 T cell receptor beta chains sequenced from a single sample in a study of blood T cell repertoires in COVID-19. Using immunoSEQ multiplex PCR, the repertoire was profiled, and TCRdb retains in-frame clones only, with some absent. The sample consists of 240,000 or so clones, around 88% of them appearing once. The sequencing sample was made of PBMCs or T cells enriched from blood (not recorded which). The receptors were sampled from a man in his forties who had recovered from COVID-19.

The V and J genes are TRBV5-4 and TRBJ1-2; 10 bases fit TRBD1. Germline V gene lookup returns CDR1 SGHNT and CDR2 YYREEE (reference sequence). The CDR3 is made up of 15 amino acids. Trimming removed 4 bases from V and 5 bases from J; junction bases left unmatched: 8. The CDR3 is CASSARQGALYGYTF. The CDR3 DNA sequence: TGTGCCAGCAGCGCCCGACAGGGGGCGCTTTATGGCTACACCTTC. The whole variable domain, remainder taken from reference TRBV5-4 and TRBJ1-2, is ETGVTQSPTHLIKTRGQQVTLRCSSQSGHNTVSWYQQALGQGPQFIFQYYREEENGRGNFPPRFSGLQFPNYSSELNVNALELDDSALYLCASSARQGALYGYTFGSGTRLTVV.

The rearrangement uses TRBV6-5 and TRBJ1-1, with TRBD1 matching 8 bases. This CDR3 comprises 15 residues. CDR1 and CDR2 from the germline V gene are MNHEY and SVGAGI. V lost 2 bases and J lost 5; bases outside the gene matches: 7. The CDR3 DNA reads as TGTGCCAGCAGTTACCGGACAGGGTGGTCGACTGAAGCTTTCTTT. Translating it yields CASSYRTGWSTEAFF.

The V call is TRBV14, the J call TRBJ1-1; no reliable D call. Trimming removed 1 base at V and 0 bases at J, with 3 bases between. CDR1 is SGHDN and CDR2 is FVKESK in the germline V gene. CDR3 length equals 13 residues. The CDR3 is CASSQGMNTEAFF. In DNA, the CDR3 is TGTGCCAGCAGCCAAGGTATGAACACTGAAGCTTTCTTT.

The chain has TRBV7-9 and TRBJ2-2; 11 bases map to TRBD2. Germline trimming cut 3 bases from V and 9 bases from J; bases unmatched to any gene: 12. The CDR3 has 17 amino acids. The germline V gene encodes CDR1 SEHNR and CDR2 FQNEAQ (reference sequence). CDR3 DNA sequence: TGTGCCAGCAGCTTGATCACTACTAGCGGGAGATTTCGGGAGCTGTTTTTT. Its translation: CASSLITTSGRFRELFF.

This chain connects TRBV18 to TRBJ2-5; 9 bases align to TRBD1. The CDR3 consists of 16 residues. Germline CDR1 is KGHSH and CDR2 is LQKENI. The J segment lost 1 base and the V segment lost 3 bases, leaving 6 bases of the junction unmatched. This CDR3 reads CASSPNPGQGQETQYF. DNA of the CDR3: TGTGCCAGCTCACCCAATCCGGGACAGGGCCAAGAGACCCAGTACTTC.

CDR3 sequence reads: CASSLRLRSQPQHF. Here the CDR3 DNA reads TGTGCCAGCAGTTTAAGGTTAAGGAGTCAGCCCCAGCATTTT. The rearrangement joins TRBV28 to TRBJ1-5; D ambiguous. Germline CDR1 and CDR2: MDHEN and SYDVKM. The germline V and J ends were trimmed by 2 bases and 6 bases, with 11 bases remaining between them. The CDR3 loop spans 14 amino acids.

There are a few counts of this clone. The J gene is TRBJ2-7, the V gene TRBV6-5, with 7 nucleotides matching TRBD1. This CDR3 is built from 15 residues. CDR1 and CDR2 from the germline V gene are MNHEY and SVGAGI. J lost 5 bases, V lost 5 bases, and 12 bases had no gene match. The CDR3 sequence: CASSRGQVGPNEQYF. The CDR3 bases are TGTGCCAGCAGTCGTGGACAGGTAGGCCCCAACGAGCAGTACTTC.

V gene TRBV6-5 combines with J gene TRBJ2-7; 7 bases are shared with TRBD2. CDR3 length: 14 amino acids. The V segment lost 4 bases and the J segment 7 bases; nucleotides outside the gene matches: 10. The V gene's germline CDR1 is MNHEY and CDR2 SVGAGI. CDR3 nucleotides: TGTGCCAGCAGTTCCGGGAGGCGGGTCGGGGAGCAGTACTTC. As protein: CASSSGRRVGEQYF.

The genes are TRBV7-2 and TRBJ2-1; 14 positions match TRBD2. The germline gives CDR1 SGHTA, CDR2 FQGNSA. The CDR3 is 19 residues long. The V and J ends lost 5 bases and 0 bases, in that order; junction bases with no gene match: 9. This CDR3 reads CASSPRLAGGPGSYNEQFF. The DNA of the CDR3 is TGTGCCAGCAGCCCTCGACTAGCGGGGGGGCCAGGCTCCTACAATGAGCAGTTCTTC.

J is TRBJ1-6 and V is TRBV3-1 (or the pseudogene TRBV3-2); D gene uncertain. Per the germline V gene, CDR1 is LGHDT and CDR2 is YNNKEL (reference sequence). The V gene lost 0 bases and the J gene lost 4 bases, with 7 bases spanning the gap. The CDR3 is made up of 15 amino acids. The CDR3 nucleotides read TGTGCCAGCAGCCAAGAGGCAGAATATAATTCACCCCTCCACTTT. Translation: CASSQEAEYNSPLHF.

This chain connects TRBV11-2 to TRBJ1-3, with D tentatively TRBD1 (5 bases). From germline, CDR1 is SGHAT and CDR2 FQNNGV. This CDR3 contains 15 residues. Trimming removed 7 bases at V and 3 bases at J, with 16 bases between. CDR3 bases: TGTGCCAGCACCCGTGTAGGGGTTGGTGGAAACACCATATATTTT. Amino acids: CASTRVGVGGNTIYF. The full variable domain, with the rest looked up from reference TRBV11-2 and TRBJ1-3, is EAGVAQSPRYKIIEKRQSVAFWCNPISGHATLYWYQQILGQGPKLLIQFQNNGVVDDSQLPKDRFSAERLKGVDSTLKIQPAKLEDSAVYLCASTRVGVGGNTIYFGEGSWLTVV.

The V and J genes are TRBV19 and TRBJ2-5; D is uncertain. V was cut by 3 bases and J by 2 bases, with 10 bases left in between. Germline V gene lookup returns CDR1 LNHDA and CDR2 SQIVND (reference sequence). CDR3 size: 14 residues. The CDR3, as DNA: TGTGCCAGTAGTATCCGGGTATCACAAGAGACCCAGTACTTC. Protein product: CASSIRVSQETQYF.

This clone was recorded only once. The chain carries TRBV30 and TRBJ2-5; D remains ambiguous. V gave up 2 bases and J gave up 2 bases, with 12 bases separating them. Germline V CDR1 and CDR2: GTSNPN, SVGIG (reference sequence). The CDR3 consists of 14 residues. This CDR3 is CAWSQQATQETQYF. The CDR3 DNA reads as TGTGCCTGGAGTCAGCAGGCCACACAAGAGACCCAGTACTTC.

The V gene is TRBV19, the J gene TRBJ2-7, with TRBD2 identical over 8 bases. V lost 1 base, J lost 2 bases, and 4 bases stayed unmatched. The CDR3 covers 15 residues. Germline-derived CDR1 and CDR2 are LNHDA and SQIVND (reference sequence). CDR3 residues: CASSIALAGAYEQYF. The CDR3 DNA sequence: TGTGCCAGTAGTATAGCTCTAGCGGGTGCCTACGAGCAGTACTTC.

The CDR3 DNA reads TGCGCCAGCAGCTTGGACCCAGCGGGGGAGGCAGATACGCAGTATTTT. Its protein is CASSLDPAGEADTQYF. This sequence joins TRBV5-1 and TRBJ2-3, with TRBD2 matching 8 bases. V dropped 0 bases and J dropped 4; count of bases not matched to a gene: 7. The germline CDR1 and CDR2 sequences are SGHRS and YFSETQ. The CDR3 totals 16 residues.

V and J are TRBV29-1 and TRBJ1-5; D is perhaps TRBD1 (5 bases). Germline V gene data show CDR1 as SQVTM and CDR2 as ANQGSEA. Trimming removed 6 bases at V and 5 bases at J, with 11 bases between. The CDR3 is made up of 12 amino acids. In nucleotides, the CDR3 is TGCAGCGTCCGGGGGAGGGATCAGCCCCAGCATTTT. Protein sequence: CSVRGRDQPQHF.

The chain links TRBV28 to TRBJ2-7; no definite D call. Germline values: CDR1 MDHEN, CDR2 SYDVKM. The CDR3 length is 12 residues. V was clipped by 1 base and J by 2 bases, with 3 bases between them. The CDR3 region has the DNA TGTGCCAGCAGTTTATCAACCTACGAGCAGTACTTC. Protein: CASSLSTYEQYF.

V is TRBV6-5 and J is TRBJ2-3, with D hard to call. The CDR3 has 15 amino acids. Germline CDR1 is MNHEY and CDR2 is SVGAGI. V lost 0 bases, J lost 3 bases, and 10 bases lay in between. The CDR3: CASSYSIGGTDTQYF. In nucleotides, the CDR3 is TGTGCCAGCAGTTACTCGATAGGCGGAACAGATACGCAGTATTTT.

This chain links TRBV24-1 with TRBJ1-5; D uncertain. CDR1 KGHDR and CDR2 SFDVKD come from the germline V gene. The CDR3 sequence is 15 residues long. V dropped 3 bases and J dropped 7 bases, with 15 bases sitting between them. This chain's CDR3 is CATSDKTVYGQPQHF. As DNA, the CDR3 is TGTGCCACCAGTGATAAGACCGTATACGGGCAGCCCCAGCATTTT.

The chain links TRBV11-2 to TRBJ2-5; perhaps TRBD1 as D (6 bases). The V gene's germline CDR1 is SGHAT and CDR2 FQNNGV. CDR3 size: 18 residues. V was shortened by 2 bases and J by 1 base, with 20 bases between the two germline ends. The CDR3 spells CASSLWGQVGALQETQYF. DNA for the CDR3: TGTGCCAGCAGCTTATGGGGGCAGGTGGGTGCCCTCCAAGAGACCCAGTACTTC.